This T cell receptor (beta chain) emerged from a study of technical replicates of blood from a few donors (dated by TCRdb to 2015 to 2018). CDR1 and CDR2 (ENHRY, SYGVKD) derive from the germline V gene. CDR3 length: 15 amino acids, cysteine to phenylalanine. Of all the DNA, just the CDR3 is kept, 45 bases in frame from base 1. Cut back by 6 bases and 6 bases, the V and J ends lie 15 bases apart. Libraries came from the immunoSEQ multiplex PCR assay. The table was pulled from immuneACCESS by TCRdb, which kept in-frame rearrangements only. Such tables lose some clones; where checked, under half of the loss comes from unresolved V genes, and the rest has no known cause. The sample table contains almost 90,000 clones; only one count was recorded for 90% to 95% of them. The ten largest clones add up to 0.24% of the sample. Note on this clone: The antigen this receptor binds is unknown. Per-nucleotide qualities are absent, and no much larger clonotype sits a single base away.

This TCR was sampled from a human donor in good health. The chain was built from TRBV10-3 and TRBJ1-6; the D gene is perhaps TRBD1, on 5 matching bases. The material sequenced was T cells isolated from PBMCs. The CDR3 protein sequence reads: CAIRDGGSVNSPLHF. In nucleotide form, the sequence is TGTGCCATCAGGGATGGGGGGAGTGTTAATTCACCCCTCCACTTT.